Listed below are T cell receptor beta chains from one sample, sequenced in a study of blood T cells in healthy people across ages. TCRdb re-called the 5' RACE reads with MiXCR, one entry per CDR3 protein. The table includes 650,000 to 800,000 distinct CDR3 sequences, approximately 44% detected once. The specimen was blood. These receptors were collected from a man aged 60 to 75 in good health. Each CDR3 is given without its conserved first and last residue.

v_gene	j_gene	CDR3aa
TRBV11-2	TRBJ2-3	ASSLGSGASTDTQY
TRBV29-1	TRBJ1-2	SVDGTWRGDGYT
TRBV7-2	TRBJ2-3	ASSLDGRTSTQY
TRBV25-1	TRBJ2-1	ASRGQAVYNEQF
TRBV6-1	TRBJ2-1	ASSEDGGQPLYNEQF
TRBV29-1	TRBJ2-5	SVGEETQY
TRBV12-3/TRBV12-4	TRBJ2-7	ASSPGTGYNEQY
TRBV20-1	TRBJ1-2	SARDPSVIYGYT
TRBV7-9	TRBJ2-1	ASSAPAGGNEQF
TRBV6-5	TRBJ2-5	PSRTRQLQETQY